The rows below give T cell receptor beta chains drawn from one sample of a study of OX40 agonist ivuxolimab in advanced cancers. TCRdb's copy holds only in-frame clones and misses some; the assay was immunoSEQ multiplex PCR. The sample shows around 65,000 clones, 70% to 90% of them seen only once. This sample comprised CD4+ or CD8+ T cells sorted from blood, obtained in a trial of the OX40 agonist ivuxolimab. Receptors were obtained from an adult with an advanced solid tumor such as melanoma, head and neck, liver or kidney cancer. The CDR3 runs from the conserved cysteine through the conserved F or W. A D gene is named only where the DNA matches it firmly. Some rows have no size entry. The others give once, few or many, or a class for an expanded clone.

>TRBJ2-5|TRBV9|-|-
TGTGCCAGCAGCGTAGAAGGTGGGACCCAGTACTTC
CASSVEGGTQYF
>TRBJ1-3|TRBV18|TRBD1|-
TGTGCCAGCTCGTGGGACAGGGGGCCGAACACCATATATTTT
CASSWDRGPNTIYF
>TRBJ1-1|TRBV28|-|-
TGTGCCAGCAGTCCCGCGGGACGTACTAAAAGGAGCACTGAAGCTTTCTTT
CASSPAGRTKRSTEAFF
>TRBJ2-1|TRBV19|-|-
TGTGCCAGTAGTACCCGGGGCAGTGTAACCTACAATGAGCAGTTCTTC
CASSTRGSVTYNEQFF
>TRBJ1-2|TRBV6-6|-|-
TGTGCCAGCGGGAAACAGGGTTATGGCTACACCTTC
CASGKQGYGYTF
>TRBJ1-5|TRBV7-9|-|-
TGTGCCAGCAGCTTAGATGAGGGTGGTCAGCCCCAGCATTTT
CASSLDEGGQPQHF
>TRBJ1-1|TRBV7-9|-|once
TGTGCCAGCAGCTGGGAGAACACTGAAGCTTTCTTT
CASSWENTEAFF
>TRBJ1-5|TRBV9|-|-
TGTGCCAGCAGCCGAAGGGGGGGATTAGAGCCCCAGCATTTT
CASSRRGGLEPQHF
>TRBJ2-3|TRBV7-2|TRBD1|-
TGTGCCAGCAGCTTAGGGGGACAGATTAGCACAGATACGCAGTATTTT
CASSLGGQISTDTQYF
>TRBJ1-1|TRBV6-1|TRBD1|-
TGTGCCAGCAGGGAATCCCCGACAGGGGTAGGTGGCATGAACACTGAAGCTTTCTTT
CASRESPTGVGGMNTEAFF
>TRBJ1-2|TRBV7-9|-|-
TGTGCCAGCAGCCTGCAGGCTAACTATGGCTACACCTTC
CASSLQANYGYTF
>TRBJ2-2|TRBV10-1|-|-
TGCGCCACCAGATGGAGGGCGCGGACCGGGGAGCTGTTTTTT
CATRWRARTGELFF
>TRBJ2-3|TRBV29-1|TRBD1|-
TGCAGCGTTGGGAGGGGACAGGGACCCTCAGATACGCAGTATTTT
CSVGRGQGPSDTQYF
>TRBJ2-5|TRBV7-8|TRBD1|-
TGTGCCAGCAGCCCCCGCAGGACAGGGCTCCAAGAGACCCAGTACTTC
CASSPRRTGLQETQYF
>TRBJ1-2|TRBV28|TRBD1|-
TGTGCCAGCAGACTAGGACAGGGGGGAGGCTACACCTTC
CASRLGQGGGYTF
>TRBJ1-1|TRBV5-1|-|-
TGCGCCAGCACCTTAGACACGAACACTGAAGCTTTCTTT
CASTLDTNTEAFF
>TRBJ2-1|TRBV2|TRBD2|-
TGTGCCAGCAGGGTAGCGGGAGTAGGCAATGAGCAGTTCTTC
CASRVAGVGNEQFF
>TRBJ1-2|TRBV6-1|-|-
TGTGCCAGCAGTGTCACTGACCAATGTGGCTACACCTTC
CASSVTDQCGYTF
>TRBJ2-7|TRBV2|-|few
TGTGCCAGCAGTAGGCAGGGGTTCTCCTACGAGCAGTACTTC
CASSRQGFSYEQYF
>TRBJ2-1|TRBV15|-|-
TGTGCCACCAGCAGAGATTTCGGGACGGCCGATGAGCAGTTCTTC
CATSRDFGTADEQFF
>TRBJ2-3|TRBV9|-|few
TGTGCCAGCAGCCCCCGGGGTACGGGCACAGATACGCAGTATTTT
CASSPRGTGTDTQYF
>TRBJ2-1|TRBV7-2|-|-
TGTGCCAGCAGCTTAGTGGGGCTAACCTACAATGAGCAGTTCTTC
CASSLVGLTYNEQFF
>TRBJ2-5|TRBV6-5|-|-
TGTGCCAGCAGCCCAGCGGGCGGAACTCGGGTCCAGTACTTC
CASSPAGGTRVQYF
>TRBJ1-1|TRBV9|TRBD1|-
TGTGCCAGCAGCTGGGGACAGTCGAACACTGAAGCTTTCTTT
CASSWGQSNTEAFF
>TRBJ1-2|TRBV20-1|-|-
TGCAGTGCCCTTGGTAGGCCACTTTGCCCCTTC
CSALGRPLCPF
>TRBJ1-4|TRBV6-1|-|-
TGTGCCAGCGGAATTTTAGCTAATGAAAAACTGTTTTTT
CASGILANEKLFF
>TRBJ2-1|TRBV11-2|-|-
TGTGCCAGCAGCCCGATCCAACCGGGCCGAAGGACGGGTGAGCAGTTCTTC
CASSPIQPGRRTGEQFF
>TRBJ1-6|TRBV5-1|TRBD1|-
TGCGCCAGCAGCTTGGGGGTCGGACAGGGGACTAATTCACCCCTCCACTTT
CASSLGVGQGTNSPLHF
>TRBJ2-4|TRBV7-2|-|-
TGTGCCAGCAGCTTAGCGCTGGGCGGGGGCGGCATTCAGTACTTC
CASSLALGGGGIQYF
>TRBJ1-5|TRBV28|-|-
TGTGCCAGCAGTTTCAGTAGTAGCAATCAGCCCCAGCATTTT
CASSFSSSNQPQHF
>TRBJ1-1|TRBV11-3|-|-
TGTGCCAGCAGCTTAGACCAAACACAGGGAGTAGCTTTCTTT
CASSLDQTQGVAFF
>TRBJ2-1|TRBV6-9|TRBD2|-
TGTGCCTGTAAGATAGCGGGAGGGCTCGATGAGCAGTTCTTC
CACKIAGGLDEQFF
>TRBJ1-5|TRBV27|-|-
TGTGCCAGCACCCCCGGCGGCAGCCGCAATCAGCCCCAGCATTTT
CASTPGGSRNQPQHF
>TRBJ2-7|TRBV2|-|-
TGTGCCAGCAGTGAAGGGCAGTACTTC
CASSEGQYF
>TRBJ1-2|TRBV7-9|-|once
TGTGCCAGCAGCTTAAACGGAATCTATGGCTACACCTTC
CASSLNGIYGYTF
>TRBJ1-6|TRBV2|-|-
TGTGCCAGCAGTGAATCGGATGGGCTAAATTCACCCCTCCACTTT
CASSESDGLNSPLHF
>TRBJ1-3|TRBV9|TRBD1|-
TGTGCCAGCAGCGCAGGGACAGGGAGGAACACCATATATTTT
CASSAGTGRNTIYF
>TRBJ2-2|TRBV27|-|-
TGTGCCAGCACGAACACCGGGGAGCTGTTTTTT
CASTNTGELFF
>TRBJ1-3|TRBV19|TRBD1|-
TGTGCCAGCCTAGGGGGGCCGGACAGGAGCTCTGGAAACACCATATATTTT
CASLGGPDRSSGNTIYF